Listed here is a single T cell receptor (beta chain). Looked up from germline, CDR1 is MNHEY and CDR2 is SMNVEV (reference sequence). This CDR3 has 16 residues. Between the trimmed V and J ends, which lost 1 base and 0 bases, there was a span of 11 bases. This sample is part of a study of immune reconstitution after stem cell transplant in scleroderma. MiXCR, applied by TCRdb to the RT-PCR reads, yields one record per CDR3 protein. Of about 4,000 distinct CDR3 sequences listed, about 6.6% are singletons. This chain connects TRBV27 to TRBJ2-3; D unclear. The clonotype originates from a female donor with systemic sclerosis. This sample was taken before or after autologous hematopoietic stem cell transplantation (not recorded which). The CDR3 loop reads CASSLFWDWSTDTQYF. CDR3 nucleotides: TGTGCCAGCAGTTTATTCTGGGATTGGAGCACAGATACGCAGTATTTT.